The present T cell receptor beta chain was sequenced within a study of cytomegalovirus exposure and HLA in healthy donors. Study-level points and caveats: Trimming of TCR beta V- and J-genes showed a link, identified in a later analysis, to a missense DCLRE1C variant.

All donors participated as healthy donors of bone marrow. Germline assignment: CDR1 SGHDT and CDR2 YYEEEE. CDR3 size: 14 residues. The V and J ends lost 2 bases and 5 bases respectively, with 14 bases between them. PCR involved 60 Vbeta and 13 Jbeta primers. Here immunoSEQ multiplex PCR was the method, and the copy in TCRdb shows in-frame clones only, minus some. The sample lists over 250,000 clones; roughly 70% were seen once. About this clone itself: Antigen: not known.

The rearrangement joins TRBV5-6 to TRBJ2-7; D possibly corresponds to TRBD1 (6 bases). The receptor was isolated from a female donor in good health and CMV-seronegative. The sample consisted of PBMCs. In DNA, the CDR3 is TGTGCCAGCAGCTTCGGACAGTACCCGGACGAGCAGTACTTC. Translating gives CASSFGQYPDEQYF.